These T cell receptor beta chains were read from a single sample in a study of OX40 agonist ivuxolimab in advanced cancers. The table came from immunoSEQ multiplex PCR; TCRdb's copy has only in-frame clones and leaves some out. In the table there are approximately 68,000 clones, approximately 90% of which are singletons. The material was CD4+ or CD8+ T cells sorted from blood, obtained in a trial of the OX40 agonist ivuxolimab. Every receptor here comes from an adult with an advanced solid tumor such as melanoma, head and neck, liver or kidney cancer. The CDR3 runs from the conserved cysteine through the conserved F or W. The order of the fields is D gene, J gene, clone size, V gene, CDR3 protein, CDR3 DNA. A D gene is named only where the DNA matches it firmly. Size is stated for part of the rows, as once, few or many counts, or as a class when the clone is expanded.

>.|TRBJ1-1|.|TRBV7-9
CASSRTENTEAFF
TGTGCCAGCAGCCGGACGGAGAACACTGAAGCTTTCTTT
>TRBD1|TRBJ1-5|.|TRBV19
CASSQGAGNQPQHF
TGTGCCAGTAGTCAGGGGGCAGGGAATCAGCCCCAGCATTTT
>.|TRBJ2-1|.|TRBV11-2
CASSWQLGLPYNEQFF
TGTGCCAGCAGCTGGCAACTGGGCCTACCTTACAATGAGCAGTTCTTC
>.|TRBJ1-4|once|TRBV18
CASSQNPGPANEKLFF
TGTGCCAGCTCGCAAAACCCAGGGCCCGCTAATGAAAAACTGTTTTTT
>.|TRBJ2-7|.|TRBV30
CAWSRSSYEQYF
TGTGCCTGGAGTCGCTCTTCCTACGAGCAGTACTTC
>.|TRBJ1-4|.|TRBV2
CASRGGWNEKLFF
TGTGCCAGCAGAGGAGGGTGGAATGAAAAACTGTTTTTT
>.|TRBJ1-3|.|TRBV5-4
CASSFQGTGNTIYF
TGTGCCAGCAGCTTCCAGGGCACAGGAAACACCATATATTTT
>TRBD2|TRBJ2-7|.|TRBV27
CASSLTTSGPSGITYEQYF
TGTGCCAGCAGTTTGACCACTAGCGGCCCCTCTGGGATAACCTACGAGCAGTACTTC
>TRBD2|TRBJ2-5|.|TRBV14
CASSRSGSETQYF
TGTGCCAGCAGCCGCAGCGGGAGTGAGACCCAGTACTTC
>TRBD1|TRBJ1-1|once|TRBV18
CASSRQGADTEAFF
TGTGCCAGCTCCCGACAGGGGGCTGACACTGAAGCTTTCTTT
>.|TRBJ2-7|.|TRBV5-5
CASSPDLRYEQYF
TGTGCCAGCAGCCCCGACCTACGCTACGAGCAGTACTTC
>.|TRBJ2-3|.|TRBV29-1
CSATPGLETDTQYF
TGCAGCGCAACTCCAGGTTTGGAGACAGATACGCAGTATTTT
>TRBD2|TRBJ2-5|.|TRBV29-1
CSVQLAGWETQYF
TGCAGCGTACAACTAGCGGGGTGGGAGACCCAGTACTTC
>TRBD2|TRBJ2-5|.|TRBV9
CASSPPPLADQETQYF
TGTGCCAGCAGCCCCCCGCCACTAGCGGACCAAGAGACCCAGTACTTC
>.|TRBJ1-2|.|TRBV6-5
CASGGTRGVGYTF
TGTGCCTCCGGGGGGACTCGAGGGGTGGGCTACACCTTC
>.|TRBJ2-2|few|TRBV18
CASSPGAVNTGELFF
TGTGCCAGCTCACCAGGGGCAGTGAACACCGGGGAGCTGTTTTTT
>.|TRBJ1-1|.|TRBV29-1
CSVARSTHTEAFF
TGCAGCGTTGCCCGAAGCACTCACACTGAAGCTTTCTTT
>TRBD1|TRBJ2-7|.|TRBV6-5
CASSYSGTGLPYEQYF
TGTGCCAGCAGTTACTCTGGGACAGGGTTACCCTACGAGCAGTACTTC
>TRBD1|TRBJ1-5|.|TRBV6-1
CASSARDRGQRGNQPQHF
TGTGCCAGCAGTGCCCGGGACAGGGGGCAACGGGGCAATCAGCCCCAGCATTTT
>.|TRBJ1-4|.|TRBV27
CASSLSGAGAEKLFF
TGTGCCAGCAGTTTATCGGGGGCAGGGGCGGAAAAACTGTTTTTT
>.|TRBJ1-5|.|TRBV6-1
CASSEEKGYNQPQHF
TGTGCCAGCAGTGAAGAAAAGGGATACAATCAGCCCCAGCATTTT
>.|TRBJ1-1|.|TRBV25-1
CASSGLGNTEAFF
TGTGCCAGCAGTGGTCTCGGTAACACTGAAGCTTTCTTT
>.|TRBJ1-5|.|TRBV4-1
CASSQEGSHNQPQHF
TGCGCCAGCAGCCAAGAAGGGAGTCACAATCAGCCCCAGCATTTT
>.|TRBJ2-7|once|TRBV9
CASSVDGGAGLLSEQYF
TGTGCCAGCAGCGTAGATGGGGGAGCGGGCCTGCTTAGCGAGCAGTACTTC
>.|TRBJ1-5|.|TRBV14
CASSQSGTLQLYSNQPQHF
TGTGCCAGCAGCCAGTCCGGGACCCTTCAATTATATAGCAATCAGCCCCAGCATTTT
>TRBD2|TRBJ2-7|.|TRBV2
CASWGGKAYEQYF
TGTGCCAGCTGGGGGGGTAAGGCCTACGAGCAGTACTTC
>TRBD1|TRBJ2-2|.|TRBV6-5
CAVGGQGYTGELFF
TGTGCAGTTGGCGGACAGGGATACACCGGGGAGCTGTTTTTT
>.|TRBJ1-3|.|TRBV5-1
CASSLTGIPGNTIYF
TGCGCCAGCAGCTTGACGGGGATTCCTGGAAACACCATATATTTT
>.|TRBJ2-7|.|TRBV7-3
CASSQGAGEEQYF
TGTGCCAGCAGCCAAGGGGCAGGGGAAGAGCAGTACTTC
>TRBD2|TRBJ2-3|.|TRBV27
CASSSPSGSTDTQYF
TGTGCCAGCAGTTCCCCTAGCGGGAGCACAGATACGCAGTATTTT
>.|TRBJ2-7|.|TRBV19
CASSILFGGGGYEQYF
TGTGCCAGTAGTATTCTCTTCGGTGGAGGGGGCTACGAGCAGTACTTC
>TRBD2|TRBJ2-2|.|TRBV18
CASSPSERGLPGELFF
TGTGCCAGCTCACCAAGCGAGCGGGGCCTTCCAGGGGAGCTGTTTTTT
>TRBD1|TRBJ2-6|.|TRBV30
CAWNRGGGGANVLTF
TGTGCCTGGAACAGGGGCGGAGGAGGGGCCAACGTCCTGACTTTC
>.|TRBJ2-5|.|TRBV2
CASNAGREETQYF
TGTGCCAGCAATGCCGGACGGGAAGAGACCCAGTACTTC
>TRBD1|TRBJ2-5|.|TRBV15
CATSRGGRGETQYF
TGTGCCACCAGCAGAGGGGGCAGGGGGGAGACCCAGTACTTC
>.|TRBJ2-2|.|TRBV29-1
CSVGRGAGGGELFF
TGCAGCGTTGGCAGGGGGGCGGGTGGCGGGGAGCTGTTTTTT
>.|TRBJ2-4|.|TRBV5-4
CASSLRGTENIQYF
TGTGCCAGCAGCTTGCGGGGGACAGAAAACATTCAGTACTTC
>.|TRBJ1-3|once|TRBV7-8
CASSLGGNGNTIYF
TGTGCCAGCAGCTTAGGGGGAAATGGAAACACCATATATTTT
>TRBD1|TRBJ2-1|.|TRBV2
CASRRTGLSNEQFF
TGTGCCAGCAGGAGGACAGGGTTGAGCAATGAGCAGTTCTTC
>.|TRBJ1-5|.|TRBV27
CASSTGFNQPQHF
TGTGCCAGCAGTACAGGGTTCAATCAGCCCCAGCATTTT
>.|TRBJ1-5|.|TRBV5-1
CASRPGGGSNQPQHF
TGCGCCAGCAGACCCGGGGGGGGAAGCAATCAGCCCCAGCATTTT
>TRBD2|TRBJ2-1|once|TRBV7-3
CASSLSGIAGVEQFF
TGTGCCAGCAGCTTAAGTGGGATAGCGGGAGTTGAGCAGTTCTTC
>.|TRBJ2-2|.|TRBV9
CASSVAGGELFF
TGTGCCAGCAGCGTAGCCGGCGGGGAGCTGTTTTTT
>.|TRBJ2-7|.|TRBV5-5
CASSRDISYEQYF
TGTGCCAGCAGCCGGGATATCTCCTACGAGCAGTACTTC
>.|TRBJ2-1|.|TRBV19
CASSIWGEMQFF
TGTGCCAGTAGTATTTGGGGGGAAATGCAGTTCTTC
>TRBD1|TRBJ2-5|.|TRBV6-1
CASSDSRTGGQETQYF
TGTGCCAGCAGTGACAGTCGGACAGGGGGACAAGAGACCCAGTACTTC
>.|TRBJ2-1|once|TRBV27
CASTLGYNEQFF
TGTGCCAGCACCCTTGGCTACAATGAGCAGTTCTTC
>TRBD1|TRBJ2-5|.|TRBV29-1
CSVEAGTGFLETQYF
TGCAGCGTTGAGGCCGGGACAGGTTTTTTAGAGACCCAGTACTTC
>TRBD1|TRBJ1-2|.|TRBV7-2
CASSSDRFGYTF
TGTGCCAGCAGCTCGGACAGGTTCGGCTACACCTTC
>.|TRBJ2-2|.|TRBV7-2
CASSRPGAGELFF
TGTGCCAGCAGCCGCCCCGGTGCCGGGGAGCTGTTTTTT